A selection of T cell receptor beta chains follows, all from one sample in a study of control samples from healthy donors and cancer patients. The assay was immunoSEQ multiplex PCR, and TCRdb's table has in-frame clones only and misses some. The sample lists around 200,000 clones; roughly 94% were seen once. Input material: blood. The receptors derive from a man in his fifties in good health. Both conserved end residues are part of each CDR3. D genes are given only for firm matches. Only part of the rows carry a size: once, few, many, or a class if the clone is expanded.

.,TRBJ2-6,.,TRBV5-1,15,TGCGCCAGCAGCTTGGGGGGCTCTGGGGCCAACGTCCTGACTTTC,CASSLGGSGANVLTF
TRBD1,TRBJ1-6,.,TRBV4-3,14,TGCGCCAGCAGCCTCCGACAGGGTAATTCACCCCTCCACTTT,CASSLRQGNSPLHF
.,TRBJ2-2,.,TRBV24-1,12,TGTGCCACCAGTGAGAACACCGGGGAGCTGTTTTTT,CATSENTGELFF
.,TRBJ1-3,.,TRBV6-5,14,TGTGCCAGCAGTTCGGTGAATTCTGGAAACACCATATATTTT,CASSSVNSGNTIYF
TRBD1,TRBJ1-6,.,TRBV19,14,TGTGCCACCATGGAGGGGGCGAAAAATTCACCCCTCCACTTT,CATMEGAKNSPLHF
.,TRBJ2-2,.,TRBV4-2,15,TGTGCCAGCAGCCAAGACGAAGGGAACACCGGGGAGCTGTTTTTT,CASSQDEGNTGELFF
TRBD1,TRBJ1-2,.,TRBV19,14,TGTGCCAGTAGTAGGGTCGAGACAGGGATCGGCTACACCTTC,CASSRVETGIGYTF
TRBD1,TRBJ1-1,once,TRBV18,14,TGTGCCAGCTCACCAAGGGCAGGGGGCACTGAAGCTTTCTTT,CASSPRAGGTEAFF
.,TRBJ1-1,.,TRBV7-2,12,TGTGCCAGCAGCTTAGGCTCGATTGAAGCTTTCTTT,CASSLGSIEAFF
.,TRBJ1-2,once,TRBV18,12,TGTGCCTACAGGGCTGACGACTATGGCTACACCTTC,CAYRADDYGYTF
.,TRBJ2-7,.,TRBV18,15,TGTGCCAGCTCACTGCAGGGTCGCGGAAACTACGAGCAGTACTTC,CASSLQGRGNYEQYF
TRBD1,TRBJ1-5,.,TRBV7-2,14,TGTGCCAGCAGTTCTTGGGACAGGGTGGGGCCCCAGCATTTT,CASSSWDRVGPQHF
TRBD1,TRBJ1-6,.,TRBV7-9,15,TGTGCCAGCAGCCCGGGGGGGGGACAGTATTCACCCCTCCACTTT,CASSPGGGQYSPLHF
.,TRBJ1-2,.,TRBV30,16,TGTGCCTGGAGTGTAGGGCAGGGATTCGTCGGCTATGGCTACACCTTC,CAWSVGQGFVGYGYTF
.,TRBJ2-3,.,TRBV5-1,14,TGCGCCAGCAGCTTGGGCAGGGCGGGAGATACGCAGTATTTT,CASSLGRAGDTQYF
.,TRBJ2-7,.,TRBV7-9,16,TGTGCCAGCAGCAAAGGGGCGAGTGGGACCGGGGGCGAGCAGTACTTC,CASSKGASGTGGEQYF
TRBD1,TRBJ1-2,once,TRBV29-1,14,TGCAGCGTACAAAGGGACAGGCTTTACTATGGCTACACCTTC,CSVQRDRLYYGYTF
TRBD1,TRBJ1-6,once,TRBV5-1,14,TGCGCCAGCAGCTTGGAGGGGGCCATTTCACCCCTCCACTTT,CASSLEGAISPLHF
TRBD1,TRBJ2-5,.,TRBV5-6,16,TGTGCCAGCAGCTCCAAACAGACAGGGAACCAAGAGACCCAGTACTTC,CASSSKQTGNQETQYF
.,TRBJ1-6,.,TRBV19,15,TGTGCCAGTACCGGAGGGGGGACAACTAATTCACCCCTCCACTTT,CASTGGGTTNSPLHF
.,TRBJ2-4,.,TRBV18,15,TGTGCCAGCTCACCATCAGGGATCGACAAAAACATTCAGTACTTC,CASSPSGIDKNIQYF
TRBD1,TRBJ1-2,.,TRBV2,12,TGTGCCAGCACCTACACAGGGGACGGCTACACCTTC,CASTYTGDGYTF
.,TRBJ1-4,.,TRBV18,16,TGTGCCAGCTCACCACCTATCGGGACAACTAATGAAAAACTGTTTTTT,CASSPPIGTTNEKLFF
TRBD1,TRBJ2-7,.,TRBV18,14,TGTGCCAGTTCCTCCGGGACAGGGGGCAACGAGCAGTACTTC,CASSSGTGGNEQYF
.,TRBJ2-2,.,TRBV6-4,13,TGTGCCAGCAGTGTCTTCCCCACCGGGGAGCTGTTTTTT,CASSVFPTGELFF
TRBD2,TRBJ2-2,.,TRBV9,14,TGTGCCAGCAGCGTCATCGGGGGGACCGGGGAGCTGTTTTTT,CASSVIGGTGELFF
.,TRBJ2-3,.,TRBV24-1,17,TGTGCCACCAGTGATTCAGGCCGAGGGGGGTTCTCAGATACGCAGTATTTT,CATSDSGRGGFSDTQYF
TRBD1,TRBJ1-3,.,TRBV5-1,14,TGCGCCAGCAGCCAAACAGGGGCCGGAAACACCATATATTTT,CASSQTGAGNTIYF
.,TRBJ2-3,few,TRBV12-3/TRBV12-4,13,TGTGCCAGCAGGTTGACAGGTGGAGATACGCAGTATTTT,CASRLTGGDTQYF
TRBD2,TRBJ2-5,.,TRBV7-6,15,TGTGCCAGCAGCCTACTAGCGGGGGGTCAAGGGACCCAGTACTTC,CASSLLAGGQGTQYF
.,TRBJ1-2,.,TRBV25-1,14,TGTGCCAGCAGTGAACCGGGGGGTAACTATGGCTACACCTTC,CASSEPGGNYGYTF
.,TRBJ1-2,.,TRBV7-8,16,TGTGCCAGCAGCCTAGAAGAGGGGGGAACTAACTATGGCTACACCTTC,CASSLEEGGTNYGYTF
TRBD1,TRBJ1-5,.,TRBV2,15,TGTGCCAGCAGTCCGGGACAGGGTAGCAATCAGCCCCAGCATTTT,CASSPGQGSNQPQHF
TRBD1,TRBJ1-4,.,TRBV19,13,TGTGCCAGTAGACCACAGGGGATCGAAAAACTGTTTTTT,CASRPQGIEKLFF
TRBD2,TRBJ2-1,.,TRBV5-6,17,TGTGCCAGCAGCTTGGGGCCGGGACTAGCGGGTAACAATGAGCAGTTCTTC,CASSLGPGLAGNNEQFF
.,TRBJ2-3,.,TRBV19,13,TGTGCCAGTAGCTTGGGACGCGCAGATACGCAGTATTTT,CASSLGRADTQYF
.,TRBJ1-4,.,TRBV6-6,12,TGTGCCAGCAGCCCCGGCCATGAAAAACTGTTTTTT,CASSPGHEKLFF
.,TRBJ1-2,.,TRBV7-2,14,TGTGCCAGCAGCTTAGTGGCCCCTACTCAGGGGAGGGCCTTC,CASSLVAPTQGRAF
.,TRBJ1-5,.,TRBV6-6,14,TGTGCCAGCAGAACCGAGGAGGTTTTTGAGCCCCAGCATTTT,CASRTEEVFEPQHF
TRBD1,TRBJ1-2,.,TRBV5-6,13,TGTGCCAGCAGCCAACAGGGGGCCTATGGCTACACCTTC,CASSQQGAYGYTF
.,TRBJ2-5,.,TRBV6-5,15,TGTGCCAGCAGGATAGACTCTTTCAGCTCGCAGACCCAGTACTTC,CASRIDSFSSQTQYF
.,TRBJ2-1,.,TRBV7-2,12,TGTGCCAGCAGCTTAAGCTACAATGAGCGGTTCTTC,CASSLSYNERFF
TRBD1,TRBJ1-2,.,TRBV29-1,15,TGCAGCGTTAAAGGGACAGGGGGGTCCGGCTATGGCTACACCTTC,CSVKGTGGSGYGYTF
.,TRBJ2-1,.,TRBV13,12,TGTGCCAGCAGCTTAGTAAGGGGTGAGCAGTTCTTC,CASSLVRGEQFF
.,TRBJ2-2,.,TRBV11-1,15,TGTGCCAGCAGCCCGGACAGTTCGAACACCGGGGAGCTGTTTTTT,CASSPDSSNTGELFF
TRBD1,TRBJ2-7,.,TRBV6-6,16,TGTGCCAGCAATCCTCTACCGGGGGACAGGGGCTACGAGCAGTACTTC,CASNPLPGDRGYEQYF
.,TRBJ2-2,.,TRBV14,13,TGTGCCAGCAGCCCCAGGGTCACCGGGGAGCTGTTTTTT,CASSPRVTGELFF
.,TRBJ1-2,.,TRBV7-9,14,TGTGCCAGCAGCGGGGGGGGCAGACCCTATGGCTACACCTTC,CASSGGGRPYGYTF
.,TRBJ2-7,.,TRBV12-3/TRBV12-4,11,TGTGCCAGCAGTCAAAACTACGAGCAGTACTTC,CASSQNYEQYF
.,TRBJ1-5,.,TRBV6-6,15,TGTGCCAGCAGTCGGGACCCGCTGGACAATCAGCCCCAGCATTTT,CASSRDPLDNQPQHF
.,TRBJ2-2,.,TRBV2,14,TGTGCCAGCAGGGAAGCCACCGTGGTCGGGGAGCTGTTTTTT,CASREATVVGELFF
.,TRBJ1-5,.,TRBV5-6,11,TGTGCCAGCAGGGTAGGACAGCCCCAGCATTTT,CASRVGQPQHF
.,TRBJ2-5,.,TRBV5-1,12,TGCGCCAGCAGCAGAACTCAAGAGACCCAGTACTTC,CASSRTQETQYF
.,TRBJ2-7,.,TRBV7-2,13,TGTGCCAGCAGCGGCGAGTACAGCTACGAGCAGTACTTC,CASSGEYSYEQYF
.,TRBJ1-4,.,TRBV4-1,14,TGCGCCAGCAGCCAAGATAGACTGAGAGAAAAACTGTTTTTT,CASSQDRLREKLFF
TRBD1,TRBJ2-3,.,TRBV6-5,14,TGTGCCAGCGGGGGTGGACAGGGGATAGATACGCAGTATTTT,CASGGGQGIDTQYF
.,TRBJ2-6,.,TRBV27,15,TGTGCCAGCAGTCCCCTAAGCTCTGGGGCCAACGTCCTGACTTTC,CASSPLSSGANVLTF
.,TRBJ1-2,.,TRBV11-2,16,TGTGCCAGCAGCTTATCGCTGGGCGGACCGATCATCGGCTACACCTTC,CASSLSLGGPIIGYTF
.,TRBJ1-1,.,TRBV11-3,13,TGTGCCAGCAGCGAAGGGGAGAGAAAAAAAGCTTTCTTT,CASSEGERKKAFF